This T cell receptor beta chain appears in the sequencing data of a study of T cells in women clearing cervical HPV infection. Sequencing used immunoSEQ multiplex PCR; TCRdb keeps in-frame clones, though not all of them. The sample table includes over 30,000 clones. The sequenced material came from blood buffy coat. This receptor was identified in a woman between 18 and 75 years old with a cervical HPV16 infection that either progressed to CIN3+ or cleared (not recorded which).

The sequenced CDR3 bases are TGTGCCAGCAGCCGTGACGGCCGGAGCGATGAG. Protein sequence: CASSRDGRSDE. The full-length CDR3 reads as CASSRDGRSDEQFF. The chain couples TRBV7-9 to TRBJ2-1; D remains unclear. The CDR3 extends 3 residues past the end of the read, so its final part is completed from the germline J gene. Trimming removed 5 bases at V and 8 bases at J, with 16 bases between. The CDR3 runs 14 residues. The germline CDR1 and CDR2 sequences are SEHNR and FQNEAQ (reference sequence). Complete variable domain (other parts from reference TRBV7-9 and TRBJ2-1): DTGVSQNPRHKITKRGQNVTFRCDPISEHNRLYWYRQTLGQGPEFLTYFQNEAQLEKSRLLSDRFSAERPKGSFSTLEIQRTEQGDSAMYLCASSRDGRSDEQFFGPGTRLTVL.